Shown below are 27 T cell receptor beta chains from a single sample sequenced in a study of cytomegalovirus exposure and HLA in healthy donors. Researchers ran the PCR with 60 Vbeta and 13 Jbeta primers. Measured with immunoSEQ multiplex PCR; TCRdb has only the in-frame clones, and not every one. The profile shows tens of thousands of clones, around 50% of them singletons. Material: PBMCs. These receptors were obtained from a woman aged 40 to 55 in good health and CMV-seropositive.

CDR3 amino acids: CASSQDLASGGLPYEQYF. CDR3 in DNA: TGTGCCAGCAGCCAAGATCTGGCTAGCGGGGGCCTACCCTACGAGCAGTACTTC. This rearrangement joins TRBV4-2 to TRBJ2-7, with 10 bases aligning to TRBD2. CDR3 length: 18 amino acids. Germline V CDR1 and CDR2: LGHNA, YNFKEQ. V shed 0 bases, J shed 2 bases, and the junction held 10 bases outside the gene matches.

The chain carries TRBV7-8 and TRBJ2-2; D possibly corresponds to TRBD2 (6 bases). The CDR3 is 14 amino acids. Germline CDR1 and CDR2: SGHVS and FQNEAQ. Trimming took 1 base from V and 5 from J, leaving 8 bases between them. The CDR3: CASSLGSGTGELFF. The CDR3, as DNA: TGTGCCAGCAGCTTAGGTAGCGGAACCGGGGAGCTGTTTTTT.

This chain connects TRBV5-1 to TRBJ1-1; 8 positions match TRBD1. After removal of 3 bases from V and 4 bases from J, the junction contained 8 bases not matched to a gene. Germline V gene sequence: CDR1 SGHRS, CDR2 YFSETQ. The CDR3 runs 15 residues. The CDR3 DNA reads TGCGCCAGCAGCTCCCGGGGGACAGGTGGCACTGAAGCTTTCTTT. Protein sequence: CASSSRGTGGTEAFF.

The chain couples TRBV6-6 to TRBJ2-5; D is perhaps TRBD2 (5 bases). The CDR3 is 12 amino acids. V lost 5 bases to trimming and J lost 2 bases, with 6 bases between them. CDR1 and CDR2 from the germline V gene are MNHNY and SVGAGI (reference sequence). CDR3 protein: CASSPGQETQYF. CDR3 coding DNA: TGTGCCAGCAGTCCGGGACAAGAGACCCAGTACTTC.

This chain connects TRBV27 to TRBJ2-7, with D possibly being TRBD1 (6 bases). This CDR3 spans 12 amino acids. Germline V CDR1 and CDR2: MNHEY, SMNVEV (reference sequence). The V end lost 4 bases, the J end lost 7 bases, and 11 bases lay between the germline ends. The CDR3 here is CASSYQGSEQYF. CDR3 in DNA: TGTGCCAGCAGTTATCAGGGGAGTGAGCAGTACTTC.

J is TRBJ1-3 and V is TRBV9; D gene unclear. The CDR3 is 14 amino acids. Trimming took off 0 bases at V and 0 bases at J, with 4 bases between the two ends. Germline CDR1 is SGDLS and CDR2 is YYNGEE. The CDR3 sequence: CASSVGSSGNTIYF. CDR3 DNA sequence: TGTGCCAGCAGCGTAGGGAGCTCTGGAAACACCATATATTTT.

The chain uses TRBV7-2 and TRBJ1-2, with TRBD1 matching over 7 bases. This CDR3 has 19 residues. J gave up 0 bases and V 2 bases, and 15 bases lay outside the gene matches. Germline V gives CDR1 SGHTA, CDR2 FQGNSA. The CDR3 DNA is TGTGCCAGCAGCTTAACCCCCCCGGGACAGTCATATGCTAACTATGGCTACACCTTC. It is translated as CASSLTPPGQSYANYGYTF.

V usage is TRBV5-1 and J usage is TRBJ2-5, with D possibly TRBD2 on 6 matching bases. Germline V lookup: CDR1 SGHRS, CDR2 YFSETQ. V was pared by 5 bases and J by 4 bases, with 15 bases between. The CDR3 is made up of 14 amino acids. CDR3 region: CASSFSGVGETQYF. The DNA of the CDR3 is TGCGCCAGCAGTTTTTCGGGGGTTGGAGAGACCCAGTACTTC.

The CDR3 spells CASSLTRGSYNEQFF. The CDR3 nucleotides are TGTGCCAGCAGCTTAACCAGGGGTTCCTACAATGAGCAGTTCTTC. The V and J genes are TRBV7-9 and TRBJ2-1; tentative D call: TRBD1 (6 bases). The V gene lost 2 bases and the J gene lost 1 base, with 9 bases spanning the gap. The CDR3 totals 15 residues. Germline values: CDR1 SEHNR, CDR2 FQNEAQ (reference sequence).

In nucleotides, the CDR3 is TGTGCCAGCAGCTCCCCTGGGACAGGGGCCTACGAGCAGTACTTC. Translating gives CASSSPGTGAYEQYF. The V and J genes are TRBV6-5 and TRBJ2-7; 10 bases fit TRBD1. This CDR3 has 15 residues. V trimming: 6 bases; J trimming: 2 bases; junction bases outside the gene matches: 7. The germline CDR1 and CDR2 sequences are MNHEY and SVGAGI.

This clone has a count of ten or more. The rearrangement links TRBV5-6 to TRBJ2-3; no clear D. This CDR3 comprises 13 residues. Trimming took 0 bases from V and 3 from J, leaving 5 bases between them. Per the germline V gene, CDR1 is SGHDT and CDR2 is YYEEEE. CDR3 bases: TGTGCCAGCAGCTTGGCTTATACAGATACGCAGTATTTT. Its translation: CASSLAYTDTQYF. The full variable domain, its missing parts supplied by reference TRBV5-6 and TRBJ2-3, is DAGVTQSPTHLIKTRGQQVTLRCSPKSGHDTVSWYQQALGQGPQFIFQYYEEEERQRGNFPDRFSGHQFPNYSSELNVNALLLGDSALYLCASSLAYTDTQYFGPGTRLTVL.

The chain carries TRBV29-1 and TRBJ2-7; 8 nucleotides agree with TRBD1. Germline CDR1 and CDR2: SQVTM and ANQGSEA. This CDR3 comprises 12 residues. The J segment lost 5 bases and the V segment lost 7 bases, leaving 7 bases of the junction unmatched. The DNA for the CDR3 is TGCAGCGCTCAGGACAGGGTAGACGAGCAGTACTTC. Translated, it gives CSAQDRVDEQYF.

The CDR3 DNA is TGCGCCAGCAGTCGGACAGGGTCGGACGAGCAGTACTTC. This gives the protein CASSRTGSDEQYF. The chain employs TRBV23-1 and TRBJ2-7; TRBD1 agrees at 8 bases. TRBV23-1 is known as an ORF, though its function is uncertain. The CDR3 length is 13 residues. J lost 5 bases, V lost 4 bases, and 4 bases had no gene match.

The chain links TRBV30 to TRBJ2-3, with a weak D call TRBD2 (6 bases). CDR3 length: 12 residues. CDR1 and CDR2 from the germline V gene are GTSNPN and SVGIG (reference sequence). Trimming stripped 5 bases from V and 5 bases from J, with 11 bases between. CDR3: CAWGTGIDTQYF. The CDR3 DNA follows: TGTGCCTGGGGGACTGGGATAGATACGCAGTATTTT. Full variable domain (rest looked up from reference TRBV30 and TRBJ2-3): SQTIHQWPATLVQPVGSPLSLECTVEGTSNPNLYWYRQAAGRGLQLLFYSVGIGQISSEVPQNLSASRPQDRQFILSSKKLLLSDSGFYLCAWGTGIDTQYFGPGTRLTVL.

V is TRBV10-3 and J is TRBJ2-1, with 12 bases aligning to TRBD2. The CDR3 runs to 16 residues. Germline V lookup: CDR1 ENHRY, CDR2 SYGVKD. The ends lost 6 bases at V and 4 bases at J; junction bases unmatched: 7. CDR3 loop: CAISTSTSGGYNEQFF. The CDR3 DNA sequence: TGTGCCATCAGCACCTCGACTAGCGGGGGTTACAATGAGCAGTTCTTC.

The chain combines TRBV6-6 with TRBJ1-1; TRBD1 is a possible D gene (6 bases). The CDR3 is 13 residues long. Between the trimmed V and J ends, which lost 8 bases and 1 base, there was a span of 11 bases. The germline CDR1 and CDR2 sequences are MNHNY and SVGAGI (reference sequence). The CDR3 spells CASFQGWNTEAFF. The CDR3 nucleotides read TGTGCCAGCTTCCAGGGGTGGAACACTGAAGCTTTCTTT.

This clone was seen a few times. The chain uses TRBV2 and TRBJ2-5; D perhaps matches TRBD1 (5 bases). The end of the DNA is better explained by TRBJ2-7, so the J call may be wrong. This CDR3 spans 13 amino acids. In germline, CDR1 is SNHLY, CDR2 FYNNEI. CDR3 nucleotides: TGTGCCAGCAGGCAGGGTGTATCCTACGAGCAGTACTTC. This encodes CASRQGVSYEQYF.

This clone was counted only a few times. The chain is built from TRBV14 and TRBJ1-3; D is uncertain. The CDR3 runs to 16 residues. Per the germline V gene, CDR1 is SGHDN and CDR2 is FVKESK. The germline V and J ends were trimmed by 0 bases and 0 bases, with 9 bases remaining between them. The CDR3 DNA reads as TGTGCCAGCAGCCAAGATCGACTGATCTCTGGAAACACCATATATTTT. It translates to CASSQDRLISGNTIYF.

The chain is built from TRBV18 and TRBJ1-5, with 9 bases that match TRBD1. V trimming: 4 bases; J trimming: 1 base; junction bases outside the gene matches: 11. CDR1 is KGHSH and CDR2 is LQKENI in the germline V gene. The length of the CDR3 is 18 residues. CDR3 sequence: CASSLTGGNSVSNQPQHF. The CDR3 DNA is TGTGCCAGCTCACTAACAGGGGGCAACTCGGTAAGCAATCAGCCCCAGCATTTT. Combining the CDR3 with reference TRBV18 and TRBJ1-5 gives the whole variable domain NAGVMQNPRHLVRRRGQEARLRCSPMKGHSHVYWYRQLPEEGLKFMVYLQKENIIDESGMPKERFSAEFPKEGPSILRIQQVVRGDSAAYFCASSLTGGNSVSNQPQHFGDGTRLSIL.

This clone was counted between two and nine times. The rearrangement links TRBV7-2 to TRBJ2-7, with TRBD2 identical over 8 bases. Trimming took 0 bases from V and 1 from J; bases not matched to a gene: 5. The CDR3 contains 16 residues. Germline-derived CDR1 and CDR2 are SGHTA and FQGNSA. CDR3 protein: CASSLALGGGSYEQYF. In DNA, the CDR3 is TGTGCCAGCAGCTTAGCATTAGGCGGGGGGTCCTACGAGCAGTACTTC.

This clone was seen a few times. The chain has TRBV5-8 and TRBJ2-5; 11 nucleotides line up with TRBD2. The CDR3 sequence is 15 residues long. The V segment lost 4 bases and the J segment 5 bases; nucleotides outside the gene matches: 7. CDR1 SGHTS and CDR2 YDEGEE come from the germline V gene. The CDR3 DNA sequence: TGTGCCAGCAGCACCCGACTAGCGGGGTATGAGACCCAGTACTTC. It yields the protein CASSTRLAGYETQYF. The full variable domain, completed using reference TRBV5-8 and TRBJ2-5, is EAGVTQSPTHLIKTRGQQATLRCSPISGHTSVYWYQQALGLGLQFLLWYDEGEERNRGNFPPRFSGRQFPNYSSELNVNALELEDSALYLCASSTRLAGYETQYFGPGTRLLVL.

CDR3 sequence: CASRATGGAGNTIYF. CDR3 in DNA: TGTGCCAGCAGAGCCACAGGGGGCGCTGGAAACACCATATATTTT. The chain employs TRBV6-1 and TRBJ1-3; 9 bases agree with TRBD1. J was trimmed by 2 bases and V by 6 bases; bases with no gene match: 5. Germline lookup yields CDR1 MNHNS and CDR2 SASEGT. CDR3 size: 15 residues.

The chain uses TRBV5-1 and TRBJ1-1, with TRBD1 matching over 7 bases. Per the germline V gene, CDR1 is SGHRS and CDR2 is YFSETQ. V lost 1 base and J lost 7; bases outside the gene matches: 4. CDR3 length equals 13 residues. The CDR3 loop is CASSLQGVGEAFF. CDR3 coding DNA: TGCGCCAGCAGCTTGCAGGGGGTAGGTGAAGCTTTCTTT.

The chain is built from TRBV18 and TRBJ2-7; no clear D. The ends were cut back, 3 bases at V and 0 bases at J, with 12 bases in the middle. The CDR3 is 15 residues long. The germline V gene has CDR1 KGHSH and CDR2 LQKENI. The chain's CDR3 is CASSPQTSSSYEQYF. The CDR3 DNA sequence: TGTGCCAGCTCACCTCAGACAAGCAGCTCCTACGAGCAGTACTTC.

The CDR3 sequence: CASSGRDRGYTGELFF. In DNA form, the CDR3 reads TGCGCCAGCAGCGGGCGGGACAGGGGGTACACCGGGGAGCTGTTTTTT. The V and J genes are TRBV4-3 and TRBJ2-2; 11 bases are a match to TRBD1. V lost 5 bases, J lost 3 bases, and 5 bases stayed unmatched. CDR3 length: 16 residues. CDR1 is LGHNA, CDR2 YSLEER, per germline.

By sample fraction, this clone is medium-sized (0.01 to 0.1%). J is TRBJ1-1 and V is TRBV7-9, with TRBD1 as a possible D gene (5 bases). Looked up from germline, CDR1 is SEHNR and CDR2 is FQNEAQ (reference sequence). The CDR3 spans 15 residues. With 5 bases removed from V and 5 bases from J, the gap between germline ends came to 18 bases. Here the CDR3 DNA reads TGTGCCAGCAGCGACAGACAGCTCTACGGGACTGAAGCTTTCTTT. Its translation: CASSDRQLYGTEAFF.

There are a few counts of this clone. V and J are TRBV19 and TRBJ1-1; D ambiguous. V was cut by 6 bases and J by 0 bases, with 11 bases left in between. Germline V gene lookup returns CDR1 LNHDA and CDR2 SQIVND (reference sequence). There are 14 residues in the CDR3. This chain's CDR3 is CASRFQNLNTEAFF. The CDR3 DNA follows: TGTGCCAGTAGGTTCCAGAATCTGAACACTGAAGCTTTCTTT. The full variable domain, in which reference TRBV19 and TRBJ1-1 provide the parts outside the CDR3, is DGGITQSPKYLFRKEGQNVTLSCEQNLNHDAMYWYRQDPGQGLRLIYYSQIVNDFQKGDIAEGYSVSREKKESFPLTVTSAQKNPTAFYLCASRFQNLNTEAFFGQGTRLTVV.